The 25 T cell receptor beta chains in this list originate from one sample, sequenced in a study of tumor-infiltrating lymphocytes in oesophageal squamous cell carcinoma. TCRdb fed the PCR reads into MiXCR, producing one record per CDR3 protein. The sample consists of roughly 18,000 distinct CDR3 sequences, 40% to 55% of them appearing once. The sample taken for sequencing was esophageal tumor tissue. The source of these receptors is a male donor with esophageal squamous cell carcinoma.

This clonotype was observed at least ten times. As the CDR3 is not closed by the conserved phenylalanine or tryptophan, this likely results from a read error. Because the CDR3's place on the DNA is in doubt, the DNA is left out and the CDR3 is given as listed by TCRdb. J is TRBJ2-1 and V is TRBV7-2. Germline-derived CDR1 and CDR2 are SGHTA and FQGNSA. The CDR3 totals 16 residues, both ends included. CDR3 protein: CASSLNPSVYGYTFGS.

In its sample, this clonotype was seen many times. With a much larger clone just one base away, this may be a read error. The chain carries TRBV7-8 and TRBJ2-5, with D maybe TRBD2 (5 bases). The germline V gene encodes CDR1 SGHVS and CDR2 FQNEAQ. V lost 1 base and J lost 11, with 23 bases in between. The CDR3 consists of 16 residues. CDR3 region: CASSLVPSPSYNEQYF. The CDR3 coding sequence is TGTGCCAGCAGCTTAGTGCCTAGCCCTTCCTACAATGAGCAGTACTTC.

This clonotype was found a few times. This chain joins TRBV7-9 and TRBJ2-4; weak D call: TRBD1 (5 bases). The CDR3 loop spans 15 amino acids. Germline V lookup: CDR1 SEHNR, CDR2 FQNEAQ (reference sequence). Trimming took off 5 bases at V and 5 bases at J, with 16 bases between the two ends. In DNA, the CDR3 is TGTGCCAGCAGCGACACACAGGATACGCAAAACATTCAGTACTTC. It translates to CASSDTQDTQNIQYF.

By sample fraction, this clonotype is large. The chain employs TRBV27 and TRBJ1-6; TRBD1 might be the D (6 bases). The V end was cut by 6 bases, the J end by 6 bases, with 12 bases between. The CDR3 has 14 amino acids. Germline CDR1 reads MNHEY; CDR2 reads SMNVEV (reference sequence). The CDR3 here is CASRMDSFNSPLHF. The CDR3 DNA reads as TGTGCCAGCAGGATGGACAGTTTTAATTCACCCCTCCACTTT.

The chain is built from TRBV7-9 and TRBJ2-4, with unresolved D. The J call is doubtful: the DNA matches TRBJ2-1 better. Germline loops: CDR1 SEHNR, CDR2 FQNEAQ (reference sequence). CDR3 length: 16 residues. CDR3 region: CASSLDASFTYNEQFF. The DNA of the CDR3 is TGTGCCAGCAGCTTAGACGCATCGTTTACCTACAATGAGCAGTTCTTC.

This clonotype was counted ten times or more. The gene calls are TRBV24-1 and TRBJ1-4; weak D call: TRBD1 (6 bases). The CDR3 extends over 14 amino acids. Germline CDR1 and CDR2: KGHDR and SFDVKD. Trimming removed 4 bases at V and 6 bases at J, with 11 bases between. This CDR3 reads CATSDSTGDEKLFF. As DNA, the CDR3 is TGTGCCACCAGTGACTCGACAGGAGATGAAAAACTGTTTTTT.

J is TRBJ1-1 and V is TRBV7-3; D uncertain. This CDR3 is built from 11 residues. Trimming took off 2 bases at V and 5 bases at J, with 3 bases between the two ends. Germline V CDR1 and CDR2: SGHTA, FQGTGA. CDR3 loop: CASSLETEAFF. The CDR3 region has the DNA TGTGCCAGCAGCTTAGAGACTGAAGCTTTCTTT.

This clonotype was counted at least ten times. The V gene is TRBV12-3 or TRBV12-4, the J gene TRBJ2-5, with D hard to call. Trimming took off 3 bases at V and 3 bases at J, with 8 bases between the two ends. There are 13 residues in the CDR3. CDR3 DNA: TGTGCCAGCAGTTTGTGGCCGAAAGAGACCCAGTACTTC. It is translated as CASSLWPKETQYF.

CDR3 bases: TGTGCCAGCAGTTCAGAAGTCGCCCGTAACGAGCAGTACTTC. This codes for CASSSEVARNEQYF. The chain is built from TRBV7-8 and TRBJ2-1, with D unclear. The J call may be in error: the DNA end matches TRBJ2-7 better. The CDR3 runs 14 residues. Per germline, CDR1 SGHVS and CDR2 FQNEAQ.

This clonotype has at least ten counts. This rearrangement joins TRBV5-1 to TRBJ1-1, with D unclear. Trimming left V 0 bases short and J 4 bases short, with 10 bases between. The CDR3 is 14 amino acids. Germline values: CDR1 SGHRS, CDR2 YFSETQ. The CDR3 nucleotides read TGCGCCAGCAGCTTGGAGGGTGACGCCACTGAAGCTTTCTTT. Translated: CASSLEGDATEAFF.

Many counts were recorded for this clonotype. This chain uses TRBV11-2 with TRBJ1-2; D possibly corresponds to TRBD1 (5 bases). The V gene lost 5 bases and the J gene lost 2 bases, with 18 bases spanning the gap. The CDR3 has 16 residues. CDR1 is SGHAT and CDR2 is FQNNGV in the germline V gene. The CDR3 coding sequence is TGTGCCAGCAGCCAAGTCGGTCAGGACACCAACTATGGCTACACCTTC. Its translation: CASSQVGQDTNYGYTF.

The rearrangement uses TRBV6-9 and TRBJ2-7; 9 positions agree with TRBD2. Germline V gene sequence: CDR1 MNHGY, CDR2 SVAAGI. The CDR3 spans 16 residues. V lost 6 bases to trimming and J lost 7 bases; unmatched junction nucleotides: 16. The CDR3 here is CASRLMTSGGNNEQYF. As DNA, the CDR3 is TGTGCCAGCAGATTAATGACTAGCGGTGGGAACAATGAGCAGTACTTC.

This clonotype was found many times. The V call is TRBV27, the J call TRBJ2-1, with D uncertain. Trimming took 3 bases from V and 4 from J, leaving 22 bases between them. The germline V gene encodes CDR1 MNHEY and CDR2 SMNVEV (reference sequence). The CDR3 contains 18 residues. CDR3 protein: CASSLVTPGRQRYNEQFF. The CDR3 coding sequence is TGTGCCAGCAGTTTGGTTACTCCGGGCCGCCAACGGTACAATGAGCAGTTCTTC.

As for this clonotype: This may arise from a read error, as a much more abundant clone is one base away. The rearrangement links TRBV2 to TRBJ2-7; D remains ambiguous. The end of the DNA aligns better with TRBJ2-1, so the J call may be wrong. Germline V CDR1 and CDR2: SNHLY, FYNNEI. The CDR3 covers 12 residues. CDR3 DNA sequence: TGTGCCAGCAGTGAAATCAGCTACGAGCAGTTCTTC. The encoded protein is CASSEISYEQFF.

The chain joins TRBV20-1 to TRBJ2-1; TRBD1 aligns across 7 bases. The tail of the sequence fits TRBJ2-7 better, so the J call may be wrong. The germline V gene encodes CDR1 DFQATT and CDR2 SNEGSKA (reference sequence). This CDR3 has 11 residues. The CDR3 sequence is CSVQGAYEQYF. The CDR3 DNA follows: TGCAGTGTTCAGGGGGCCTACGAGCAGTACTTC.

CDR3 nucleotide sequence: TGTGCCAGCAGCTTAGGTGGGTCGGACGGGAGGGCCATAGAGACCCAGTACTTC. Protein product: CASSLGGSDGRAIETQYF. The rearrangement joins TRBV7-8 to TRBJ2-5; 8 bases agree with TRBD2. Trimming removed 1 base from V and 4 bases from J; junction bases left unmatched: 14. CDR1 is SGHVS and CDR2 is FQNEAQ in the germline V gene. This CDR3 region has 18 residues.

This sequence joins TRBV28 and TRBJ2-1; 15 bases are shared with TRBD2. Germline CDR1 MDHEN, CDR2 SYDVKM. The V segment lost 4 bases and the J segment 7 bases; nucleotides outside the gene matches: 14. The CDR3 has 19 residues. The CDR3 reads CASSYRNLRGTSGRNEQFF. CDR3 sequence (DNA): TGTGCCAGCAGTTACCGGAACCTTCGGGGGACTAGCGGGAGGAATGAGCAGTTCTTC.

This clonotype was detected many times. This chain connects TRBV7-3 to TRBJ2-3; 7 bases match TRBD2. The CDR3 is 16 amino acids. From germline, CDR1 is SGHTA and CDR2 FQGTGA. V was pared by 2 bases and J by 2 bases, with 7 bases of the junction left unmatched. In nucleotides, the CDR3 is TGTGCCAGCAGCTTATGGGGCGGGAGCCTCACAGATACGCAGTATTTT. Protein: CASSLWGGSLTDTQYF. Based on the CDR3 plus reference TRBV7-3 and TRBJ2-3, the full variable domain is GAGVSQTPSNKVTEKGKYVELRCDPISGHTALYWYRQSLGQGPEFLIYFQGTGAADDSGLPNDRFFAVRPEGSVSTLKIQRTERGDSAVYLCASSLWGGSLTDTQYFGPGTRLTVL.

The chain couples TRBV27 to TRBJ2-3; 10 bases fit TRBD1. Germline V gives CDR1 MNHEY, CDR2 SMNVEV (reference sequence). Trimming removed 5 bases from V and 4 bases from J; junction bases left unmatched: 6. The CDR3 spans 15 residues. This chain's CDR3 is CASSPSGTGADTQYF. DNA of the CDR3: TGTGCCAGCAGTCCCTCCGGGACAGGGGCAGATACGCAGTATTTT.

The chain joins TRBV6-2 or TRBV6-3 to TRBJ2-6; 9 bases are shared with TRBD1. The junction had 6 bases not matched to a gene; V was cut back by 6 bases and J by 0 bases. CDR1 is MNHEY, CDR2 SVGEGT, per germline. The CDR3 is 17 amino acids. In DNA, the CDR3 is TGTGCCAGCAGGACAGGGGGTACCATCTCTGGGGCCAACGTCCTGACTTTC. Amino acids: CASRTGGTISGANVLTF.

This chain connects TRBV9 to TRBJ2-3; 8 bases map to TRBD2. The V gene's germline CDR1 is SGDLS and CDR2 YYNGEE. The junction had 11 bases not matched to a gene; V was cut back by 3 bases and J by 5 bases. The CDR3 loop spans 16 amino acids. CDR3: CASSAAGLAGRDTQYF. The CDR3 nucleotides read TGTGCCAGCAGCGCAGCTGGGCTAGCGGGTAGAGATACGCAGTATTTT.

As concerns this clonotype: Given the absence of the conserved phenylalanine or tryptophan at the CDR3 end, a read error is likely. The limits of the CDR3 on the DNA are not certain, so only TCRdb's listed CDR3 is given. The V and J genes are TRBV6-6 and TRBJ2-5; the table names TRBD2, a call not compared with the DNA. Germline CDR1 and CDR2: MNHNY and SVGAGI (reference sequence). The CDR3 totals 19 residues, both ends included. CDR3 sequence reads: CASSHPPGGTYNSPLHFGN.

Of note for this clonotype: This clone may be a read error of a much larger clone one base away. The conserved final phenylalanine or tryptophan is absent from the CDR3, which likely points to a read error. This chain links TRBV6-8 with TRBJ2-5; 14 nucleotides line up with TRBD2. The CDR3 is made up of 16 amino acids. J was trimmed by 5 bases and V by 5 bases; bases with no gene match: 7. Germline assignment: CDR1 MNHGY and CDR2 SAAAGT. CDR3 coding DNA: TGTGCCAGCAGTCGGACGACTAGCGGGAGGGGGGAGACCCAGTACTTA. Translation: CASSRTTSGRGETQYL.

This chain connects TRBV6-9 to TRBJ2-7; D perhaps matches TRBD1 (5 bases). TRBJ1-2 explains the end of the DNA better; the J call may be wrong. The CDR3 is 15 residues long. Germline V gene sequence: CDR1 MNHGY, CDR2 SVAAGI. The CDR3 reads CASSYVWGGNYGYTF. CDR3 bases: TGTGCCAGCAGTTACGTGTGGGGGGGGAACTATGGCTACACCTTC.

Many counts were recorded for this clonotype. The chain combines TRBV19 with TRBJ2-5, with D hard to call. Trimming cost V 3 bases and J 3 bases, with 8 bases left between them. Germline CDR1 and CDR2: LNHDA and SQIVND (reference sequence). The CDR3 is 13 residues long. CDR3 nucleotides: TGTGCCAGTAGTATTCACCGAAAAGAGACCCAGTACTTC. Its translation is CASSIHRKETQYF.